The 24 T cell receptor beta chains reported below all come from one sample, sequenced in a study of OX40 agonist ivuxolimab in advanced cancers. Method: immunoSEQ multiplex PCR; TCRdb's copy keeps in-frame clones and lacks some. The table shows 60,000 to 65,000 clones, with roughly nine tenths occurring only once. This material consisted of CD4+ or CD8+ T cells sorted from blood, taken in a trial of the OX40 agonist ivuxolimab. All receptors derive from an adult with an advanced solid tumor such as melanoma, head and neck, liver or kidney cancer.

This chain joins TRBV30 and TRBJ2-7, with D perhaps TRBD1 (6 bases). Trimming stripped 5 bases from V and 4 bases from J, with 15 bases between. In germline, CDR1 is GTSNPN, CDR2 SVGIG (reference sequence). CDR3 size: 13 residues. The CDR3 DNA sequence: TGTGCCTGGGATACAGGGTTTGGTTACGAGCAGTACTTC. It is translated as CAWDTGFGYEQYF.

This sequence joins TRBV27 and TRBJ2-2; a weak D match, TRBD1 (8 bases). This CDR3 spans 14 amino acids. Germline V gene sequence: CDR1 MNHEY, CDR2 SMNVEV (reference sequence). V was cut by 7 bases and J by 5 bases, with 14 bases left in between. CDR3 amino acids: CASTGQGGTGELFF. DNA for the CDR3: TGTGCCAGCACCGGACAGGGAGGGACCGGGGAGCTGTTTTTT.

The chain employs TRBV13 and TRBJ1-1; no reliable D call. Germline assignment: CDR1 PRHDT and CDR2 FYEKMQ (reference sequence). This CDR3 has 15 amino acids. V was cut by 4 bases and J by 1 base, with 13 bases left in between. The CDR3 sequence is CASSSSGKSNTEAFF. The CDR3 DNA sequence: TGTGCCAGCAGCTCCTCGGGAAAATCGAACACTGAAGCTTTCTTT. Looking up the rest from reference TRBV13 and TRBJ1-1 gives the full variable domain: AAGVIQSPRHLIKEKRETATLKCYPIPRHDTVYWYQQGPGQDPQFLISFYEKMQSDKGSIPDRFSAQQFSDYHSELNMSSLELGDSALYFCASSSSGKSNTEAFFGQGTRLTVV.

The chain has TRBV19 and TRBJ2-7, with a weak D call TRBD1 (5 bases). The germline V gene encodes CDR1 LNHDA and CDR2 SQIVND (reference sequence). Trimming cost V 6 bases and J 1 base, with 7 bases left between them. The CDR3 consists of 12 residues. Written as DNA, the CDR3 is TGTGCCAGTAGCGCAGGGTCCTACGAGCAGTACTTC. This encodes CASSAGSYEQYF.

V usage is TRBV7-3 and J usage is TRBJ1-1, with TRBD1 matching over 8 bases. There are 14 residues in the CDR3. Germline V gene data show CDR1 as SGHTA and CDR2 as FQGTGA. The trim removed 2 bases at V and 4 bases at J, leaving 3 bases unmatched. The CDR3 coding sequence is TGTGCCAGCAGCTTATCCGGACAGGGCACTGAAGCTTTCTTT. Protein product: CASSLSGQGTEAFF.

The chain is built from TRBV2 and TRBJ2-7, with D tentatively TRBD2 (6 bases). The V gene lost 8 bases and the J gene lost 0 bases, with 14 bases spanning the gap. The CDR3 runs 14 residues. Germline CDR1 reads SNHLY; CDR2 reads FYNNEI. The CDR3 here is CASGQHSGSYEQYF. CDR3 DNA: TGTGCCAGCGGCCAACATAGCGGCTCCTACGAGCAGTACTTC.

Written as DNA, the CDR3 is TGTGCCAGCAGTAAACTGGGGGATTCTATGAACACTGAAGCTTTCTTT. This encodes CASSKLGDSMNTEAFF. The J gene is TRBJ1-1, the V gene TRBV27; maybe TRBD1 (5 bases). Trimming shortened V by 5 bases and J by 0 bases, and 16 bases separated the two germline ends. Germline CDR1 is MNHEY and CDR2 is SMNVEV (reference sequence). The CDR3 covers 16 residues.

The chain uses TRBV6-1 and TRBJ2-3; D uncertain. Germline CDR1 MNHNS, CDR2 SASEGT. The germline V and J ends were trimmed by 0 bases and 2 bases, with 9 bases remaining between them. This CDR3 has 15 amino acids. The CDR3 here is CASSEAIASTDTQYF. For the CDR3, the DNA is TGTGCCAGCAGTGAAGCCATTGCCTCCACAGATACGCAGTATTTT.

The chain carries TRBV19 and TRBJ2-7; 8 bases line up with TRBD1. Germline V gives CDR1 LNHDA, CDR2 SQIVND (reference sequence). This CDR3 has 15 amino acids. Trimming took 6 bases from V and 3 from J; bases not matched to a gene: 10. CDR3 sequence reads: CASSYAGGPLYEQYF. The CDR3, as DNA: TGTGCCAGTAGCTACGCAGGGGGCCCCCTCTACGAGCAGTACTTC.

The V call is TRBV30, the J call TRBJ2-2, with TRBD1 matching 8 bases. CDR1 is GTSNPN and CDR2 is SVGIG in the germline V gene (reference sequence). V lost 5 bases to trimming and J lost 4 bases; unmatched junction nucleotides: 3. The CDR3 length is 13 residues. Here the CDR3 DNA reads TGTGCCTGGGGGACAGGACGCACCGGGGAGCTGTTTTTT. Translating it yields CAWGTGRTGELFF.

The chain joins TRBV6-1 to TRBJ1-2; possibly TRBD1 for D (5 bases). Between the trimmed V and J ends, which lost 6 bases and 4 bases, there was a span of 6 bases. The V gene's germline CDR1 is MNHNS and CDR2 SASEGT. The CDR3 runs 11 residues. CDR3 protein: CASRDIYGYTF. The CDR3 region has the DNA TGTGCCAGCAGGGACATCTATGGCTACACCTTC.

The V gene is TRBV7-2, the J gene TRBJ2-7, with 8 bases aligning to TRBD1. This CDR3 spans 15 amino acids. The germline gives CDR1 SGHTA, CDR2 FQGNSA. With V trimmed by 2 bases and J by 1 base, 4 bases remained unmatched. CDR3 nucleotides: TGTGCCAGCAGCTTATGGACAGGGCCATCCTACGAGCAGTACTTC. Translation gives CASSLWTGPSYEQYF.

The chain has TRBV13 and TRBJ2-3; 10 bases fit TRBD2. J was trimmed by 1 base and V by 2 bases; bases with no gene match: 0. This CDR3 comprises 15 residues. The germline CDR1 and CDR2 sequences are PRHDT and FYEKMQ (reference sequence). CDR3 DNA sequence: TGTGCCAGCAGCTTAACTAGCGGGGGCACAGATACGCAGTATTTT. Encoded protein: CASSLTSGGTDTQYF.

On this clone: One junction end does not reproduce the germline sequence, and a read error may be involved. The V and J genes are TRBV25-1 and TRBJ2-5; D possibly matches TRBD1 or TRBD2 (5 bases each). This CDR3 contains 11 residues. CDR1 and CDR2 (germline): MGHDK, SYGVNS. CDR3: CASSDWDHADF. The CDR3 coding sequence is TGTGCCAGCAGTGACTGGGACCACGCGGACTTC.

This CDR3 is CASSYQTGSTEAFF. In DNA form, the CDR3 reads TGTGCCAGCAGTTACCAGACAGGGTCAACTGAAGCTTTCTTT. The rearrangement joins TRBV27 to TRBJ1-1, with 7 bases identical to TRBD1. CDR3 length: 14 amino acids. Trimming at V came to 4 bases and at J to 5 bases, leaving 7 bases not matched to a gene. Germline V CDR1 and CDR2: MNHEY, SMNVEV (reference sequence).

The chain recombines TRBV28 with TRBJ2-3, with a weak D call TRBD1 (5 bases). The CDR3 sequence is 15 residues long. Germline V gives CDR1 MDHEN, CDR2 SYDVKM. Trimming removed 1 base from V and 3 bases from J, with 11 bases in between. CDR3 bases: TGTGCCAGCAGTTTATTAGACAGAGTAACAGATACGCAGTATTTT. As protein: CASSLLDRVTDTQYF.

This chain connects TRBV19 to TRBJ1-2; no reliable D call. V was cut by 7 bases and J by 4 bases, with 10 bases left in between. CDR1 is LNHDA, CDR2 SQIVND, per germline (reference sequence). The CDR3 has 12 amino acids. The CDR3 region has the DNA TGTGCCAGTAACGACGGAAGCTATGGCTACACCTTC. It is translated as CASNDGSYGYTF.

The chain is built from TRBV5-1 and TRBJ2-3, with D unresolved. CDR3 size: 15 residues. The V gene's germline CDR1 is SGHRS and CDR2 YFSETQ. Trimming cost V 0 bases and J 6 bases, with 14 bases left between them. In DNA, the CDR3 is TGCGCCAGCAGCTTGGCCAGGCCCGCCAGGGATACGCAGTATTTT. Residues: CASSLARPARDTQYF.

V gene TRBV10-1 combines with J gene TRBJ2-2; 8 positions agree with TRBD1. CDR1 is WNHNN and CDR2 is SYGVQD in the germline V gene (reference sequence). The length of the CDR3 is 16 residues. The ends lost 2 bases at V and 3 bases at J; junction bases unmatched: 5. CDR3 amino acids: CASSEHPGGYTGELFF. CDR3 nucleotide sequence: TGCGCCAGCAGTGAGCACCCAGGGGGCTACACCGGGGAGCTGTTTTTT.

This chain joins TRBV7-9 and TRBJ2-7; 9 bases map to TRBD2. J gave up 4 bases and V 2 bases, and 3 bases lay outside the gene matches. Germline values: CDR1 SEHNR, CDR2 FQNEAQ (reference sequence). The CDR3 spans 14 residues. The CDR3 is CASSLPGLAYEQYF. CDR3 DNA: TGTGCCAGCAGCTTACCGGGACTAGCTTACGAGCAGTACTTC.

The V and J genes are TRBV5-1 and TRBJ1-1, with a weak D call TRBD1 (5 bases). Germline CDR1 reads SGHRS; CDR2 reads YFSETQ. The CDR3 loop spans 15 amino acids. Trimming cost V 0 bases and J 3 bases, with 12 bases left between them. The CDR3 loop is CASSLAGKYDTEAFF. Written as DNA, the CDR3 is TGCGCCAGCAGCTTGGCAGGGAAATACGACACTGAAGCTTTCTTT. Based on the CDR3 plus reference TRBV5-1 and TRBJ1-1, the full variable domain is KAGVTQTPRYLIKTRGQQVTLSCSPISGHRSVSWYQQTPGQGLQFLFEYFSETQRNKGNFPGRFSGRQFSNSRSEMNVSTLELGDSALYLCASSLAGKYDTEAFFGQGTRLTVV.

The chain joins TRBV9 to TRBJ2-1; no reliable D call. This CDR3 is built from 12 residues. Germline lookup yields CDR1 SGDLS and CDR2 YYNGEE. Trimming cost V 0 bases and J 4 bases, with 2 bases left between them. This CDR3 reads CASSVEYNEQFF. CDR3 sequence (DNA): TGTGCCAGCAGCGTAGAGTACAATGAGCAGTTCTTC.

The sample holds one count of this clone. The rearrangement joins TRBV25-1 to TRBJ2-7; either TRBD1 or TRBD2 may supply D (5 bases each). Deletions cut 7 bases from V and 2 bases from J, with 15 bases between. The CDR3 is 14 amino acids. Germline assignment: CDR1 MGHDK and CDR2 SYGVNS. CDR3 nucleotide sequence: TGTGCCAGCAACTCGAGGGGCAGGGCCTACGAGCAGTACTTC. This gives the protein CASNSRGRAYEQYF.

The genes are TRBV19 and TRBJ1-2; D remains unclear. Germline V gene sequence: CDR1 LNHDA, CDR2 SQIVND (reference sequence). V lost 4 bases to trimming and J lost 5 bases, with 8 bases between them. The CDR3 consists of 12 residues. The CDR3 DNA reads TGTGCCAGTAGTACCAACAGTTATGGCTACACCTTC. Translation gives CASSTNSYGYTF.